The 28 T cell receptor beta chains below all came from one sample that was sequenced in a study of metastatic and nonmetastatic thyroid tumors. Every patient underwent thyroid surgery untreated. TCRdb re-called the PCR reads through MiXCR. The sample lists 30,000 to 40,000 clones, under 40% occurring once. Sequenced input: tumor tissue. The source of these receptors is a female donor with papillary thyroid cancer or a benign thyroid nodule (not recorded which). Some clones in this sample may be carry-over from other donors' samples.

The chain uses TRBV6-1 and TRBJ1-5, with a tentative D call TRBD1 (6 bases). V was shortened by 6 bases and J by 4 bases, with 16 bases between the two germline ends. The germline gives CDR1 MNHNS, CDR2 SASEGT. The CDR3 is 15 residues long. This CDR3 is CASRGLAGVNQPQHF. The CDR3, as DNA: TGTGCCAGCAGAGGGTTGGCAGGGGTTAATCAGCCCCAGCATTTT.

The gene calls are TRBV30 and TRBJ2-5; D call uncertain. Germline V gives CDR1 GTSNPN, CDR2 SVGIG (reference sequence). CDR3 size: 13 residues. V lost 0 bases and J 5 bases, leaving 10 bases between the germline ends. Written as DNA, the CDR3 is TGTGCCTGGAGTGTTCACGGTGGGGAGACCCAGTACTTC. It codes for CAWSVHGGETQYF.

The sample holds one count of this clone. The chain recombines TRBV20-1 with TRBJ2-1; D is uncertain. The V end was cut by 1 base, the J end by 7 bases, with 11 bases between. CDR3 size: 13 residues. CDR1 is DFQATT and CDR2 is SNEGSKA in the germline V gene (reference sequence). CDR3: CSARGPASNEQFF. CDR3 DNA sequence: TGCAGTGCTAGAGGTCCCGCTAGTAATGAGCAGTTCTTC.

The chain uses TRBV12-3 or TRBV12-4 and TRBJ2-7; D gene uncertain. The CDR3 runs to 13 residues. Trimming pared 3 bases from V and 2 bases from J, leaving 8 bases between. This chain's CDR3 is CASSLTRTYEQYF. The CDR3 DNA is TGTGCCAGCAGTTTGACCAGAACCTACGAGCAGTACTTC.

This clone was detected only once. V gene TRBV11-2 combines with J gene TRBJ2-7; tentative D call: TRBD1 (6 bases). The germline gives CDR1 SGHAT, CDR2 FQNNGV. Trimming removed 0 bases at V and 12 bases at J, with 12 bases between. This CDR3 spans 12 amino acids. For the CDR3, the DNA is TGTGCCAGCAGCTTAGATCTTGGGACATTGTACTTC. This sequence encodes CASSLDLGTLYF.

This clone was counted between two and nine times. V is TRBV10-1 and J is TRBJ2-2, with 7 bases matching TRBD2. The CDR3 covers 15 residues. The V gene end was trimmed by 2 bases and the J gene end by 0 bases; junction bases not matched to a gene: 0. Per germline, CDR1 WNHNN and CDR2 SYGVQD (reference sequence). This CDR3 is CASSEGLANTGELFF. The DNA for the CDR3 is TGCGCCAGCAGTGAGGGACTAGCGAACACCGGGGAGCTGTTTTTT.

This chain links TRBV28 with TRBJ2-7; the match to TRBD2 covers 10 bases. V dropped 4 bases and J dropped 5; count of bases not matched to a gene: 5. CDR1 is MDHEN, CDR2 SYDVKM, per germline. The CDR3 is 14 residues long. In nucleotides, the CDR3 is TGTGCCAGCAGTTCCCTAGCGGGAGTCAACGAGCAGTACTTC. Protein product: CASSSLAGVNEQYF.

The chain uses TRBV20-1 and TRBJ2-7, with TRBD2 matching 8 bases. Trimming removed 4 bases from V and 1 base from J; junction bases left unmatched: 21. From germline, CDR1 is DFQATT and CDR2 SNEGSKA (reference sequence). This CDR3 is 19 amino acids long. This CDR3 reads CSATNLRGLGSFMSYEQYF. The CDR3 nucleotides read TGCAGTGCTACTAACCTAAGGGGACTAGGATCCTTTATGTCCTACGAGCAGTACTTC.

This chain joins TRBV7-2 and TRBJ2-5; TRBD1 matches at 9 bases. Germline assignment: CDR1 SGHTA and CDR2 FQGNSA. Trimming cost V 1 base and J 4 bases; bases outside gene matches: 10. The CDR3 is 17 residues long. CDR3 amino acids: CASSLGVTGGWLETQYF. Written as DNA, the CDR3 is TGTGCCAGCAGCTTAGGGGTTACAGGGGGCTGGTTAGAGACCCAGTACTTC.

V is TRBV20-1 and J is TRBJ1-4; 9 bases are a match to TRBD1. CDR1 is DFQATT, CDR2 SNEGSKA, per germline (reference sequence). The CDR3 length is 13 residues. Losses at the gene ends were 6 bases for V and 8 bases for J; bases not matched to a gene: 7. CDR3 sequence reads: CSAGDRAGEKLFF. In DNA form, the CDR3 reads TGCAGTGCAGGGGACAGGGCTGGGGAAAAACTGTTTTTT.

This clone showed up just a few times. The gene calls are TRBV7-6 and TRBJ2-7; maybe TRBD1 (6 bases). V was cut by 4 bases and J by 5 bases, with 9 bases left in between. The germline V gene encodes CDR1 SGHVS and CDR2 FNYEAQ. CDR3 length: 12 amino acids. In DNA form, the CDR3 reads TGTGCCAGCAGCTCGCAGGGGAACGAGCAGTACTTC. Translation: CASSSQGNEQYF.

The CDR3 DNA is TGTGCCAGCAGCTTATCGTTCTACGAGCAGTACTTC. It yields the protein CASSLSFYEQYF. The gene calls are TRBV11-1 and TRBJ2-7; no definite D call. Germline CDR1 and CDR2: SGHAT and FQDESV (reference sequence). The V end was cut by 2 bases, the J end by 3 bases, with 5 bases between. The CDR3 loop spans 12 amino acids.

J is TRBJ2-2 and V is TRBV6-4; 8 nucleotides line up with TRBD1. The CDR3 sequence is 15 residues long. J lost 1 base, V lost 6 bases, and 4 bases had no gene match. Looked up from germline, CDR1 is MRHNA and CDR2 is SNTAGT. Written as DNA, the CDR3 is TGTGCCAGCAGCGTCACAGGGGGGAACACCGGGGAGCTGTTTTTT. Its protein product is CASSVTGGNTGELFF.

The V gene is TRBV12-3 or TRBV12-4, the J gene TRBJ2-1; D gene ambiguous. Trimming pared 7 bases from V and 0 bases from J, leaving 10 bases between. There are 14 residues in the CDR3. CDR3 region: CASTADSSYNEQFF. For the CDR3, the DNA is TGTGCCAGCACTGCGGATAGCTCCTACAATGAGCAGTTCTTC.

In DNA form, the CDR3 reads TGTGCCAGCAGCCTCGCTGGACCCGGGGAGCAGTTCTTC. Its protein product is CASSLAGPGEQFF. The chain employs TRBV3-1 and TRBJ2-1; D gene unclear. Germline V CDR1 and CDR2: LGHDT, YNNKEL (reference sequence). V lost 4 bases to trimming and J lost 10 bases, with 14 bases between them. The CDR3 runs to 13 residues.

This clone came up once. This chain connects TRBV11-2 to TRBJ2-3; TRBD1 is a possible D gene (5 bases). Per the germline V gene, CDR1 is SGHAT and CDR2 is FQNNGV. This CDR3 is built from 16 residues. Trimming removed 1 base at V and 2 bases at J, with 13 bases between. This chain's CDR3 is CASSLGGRVATDTQYF. CDR3 bases: TGTGCCAGCAGCTTAGGGGGCAGGGTCGCCACAGATACGCAGTATTTT.

The DNA for the CDR3 is TGCGCCAGCAGCCAAGGAGGGGACAAGGGGGAGACCCAGTACTTC. Translation: CASSQGGDKGETQYF. The gene calls are TRBV4-1 and TRBJ2-5; perhaps TRBD1 as D (6 bases). The CDR3 runs 15 residues. Deletions cut 1 base from V and 5 bases from J, with 14 bases between. The germline CDR1 and CDR2 sequences are MGHRA and YSYEKL.

This chain joins TRBV10-2 and TRBJ1-5; 7 bases are shared with TRBD1. Germline CDR1 reads WSHSY; CDR2 reads SAAADI. The junction had 5 bases not matched to a gene; V was cut back by 3 bases and J by 6 bases. The CDR3 contains 14 residues. The CDR3 bases are TGCGCCAGCAGTGAACAGGGGAGGAGTCAGCCCCAGCATTTT. Protein product: CASSEQGRSQPQHF.

The V and J genes are TRBV30 and TRBJ1-5; D not resolved. Trimming pared 0 bases from V and 7 bases from J, leaving 10 bases between. This CDR3 spans 13 amino acids. Germline CDR1 and CDR2: GTSNPN and SVGIG (reference sequence). Here the CDR3 reads CAWSVPAEQPQHF. For the CDR3, the DNA is TGTGCCTGGAGTGTACCAGCGGAGCAGCCCCAGCATTTT.

Only a few counts were recorded for this clone. Since a much larger clone is just one base distant, this may be a read error. The chain carries TRBV6-1 and TRBJ2-3, with 7 bases fitting TRBD1. V was clipped by 7 bases and J by 3 bases; unmatched bases: 10. Germline CDR1 and CDR2: MNHNS and SASEGT. This CDR3 is built from 15 residues. The CDR3: CASTSGQVATDTQYF. The CDR3 DNA reads as TGTGCCAGCACCTCAGGACAGGTGGCAACAGATACGCAGTATTTT.

V gene TRBV5-1 combines with J gene TRBJ2-1; D unclear. V lost 4 bases and J lost 10, with 12 bases in between. The CDR3 sequence is 12 residues long. CDR1 is SGHRS and CDR2 is YFSETQ in the germline V gene. The CDR3, as DNA: TGCGCCAGCAGCAATGAGTTTGAAGAGCAGTTCTTC. Translating it yields CASSNEFEEQFF.

The chain combines TRBV19 with TRBJ1-1; no clear D. Germline-derived CDR1 and CDR2 are LNHDA and SQIVND (reference sequence). V was trimmed by 6 bases and J by 3 bases, leaving 23 bases between them. This CDR3 region has 17 residues. As DNA, the CDR3 is TGTGCCAGTAGATCGCGGCAGGTATACGGTCCCCACACTGAAGCTTTCTTT. Translation gives CASRSRQVYGPHTEAFF.

This sequence joins TRBV24-1 and TRBJ2-7, with 9 bases fitting TRBD1. J gave up 5 bases and V 4 bases, and 8 bases lay outside the gene matches. The germline V gene has CDR1 KGHDR and CDR2 SFDVKD. The CDR3 length is 15 residues. CDR3 protein: CATSDPGQGRDEQYF. DNA for the CDR3: TGTGCCACCAGTGACCCGGGACAGGGTAGGGACGAGCAGTACTTC.

This rearrangement joins TRBV9 to TRBJ2-1; 10 nucleotides match TRBD2. V trimming: 3 bases; J trimming: 6 bases; junction bases outside the gene matches: 9. There are 16 residues in the CDR3. CDR1 and CDR2 (germline): SGDLS, YYNGEE. The CDR3: CASSDRTSGVRNEQFF. As DNA, the CDR3 is TGTGCCAGCAGCGATCGGACTAGCGGCGTACGCAATGAGCAGTTCTTC. The complete variable domain, with remaining parts taken from reference TRBV9 and TRBJ2-1, reads DSGVTQTPKHLITATGQRVTLRCSPRSGDLSVYWYQQSLDQGLQFLIQYYNGEERAKGNILERFSAQQFPDLHSELNLSSLELGDSALYFCASSDRTSGVRNEQFFGPGTRLTVL.

This clone came up a few times. The rearrangement links TRBV19 to TRBJ2-7, with D perhaps TRBD1 or TRBD2 (6 bases each). V gave up 6 bases and J gave up 4 bases, with 19 bases separating them. CDR1 is LNHDA and CDR2 is SQIVND in the germline V gene (reference sequence). The length of the CDR3 is 15 residues. The CDR3 here is CASSTGRGVSYEQYF. For the CDR3, the DNA is TGTGCCAGTAGCACAGGGCGGGGAGTGAGTTACGAGCAGTACTTC.

This clone was counted many times. V usage is TRBV2 and J usage is TRBJ2-7, with D possibly being TRBD1 (5 bases). V lost 8 bases, J lost 2 bases, and 13 bases lay in between. Germline CDR1 is SNHLY and CDR2 is FYNNEI. The CDR3 extends over 13 amino acids. This chain's CDR3 is CASGLQGTYEQYF. Written as DNA, the CDR3 is TGTGCCAGCGGTCTCCAGGGAACCTACGAGCAGTACTTC.

This rearrangement joins TRBV4-2 to TRBJ1-1, with D tentatively TRBD1 (6 bases). Per the germline V gene, CDR1 is LGHNA and CDR2 is YNFKEQ. The CDR3 consists of 16 residues. With 1 base removed from V and 6 bases from J, the gap between germline ends came to 18 bases. CDR3 loop: CASSQGTGLSVAEAFF. CDR3 DNA: TGTGCCAGCAGCCAAGGAACAGGGTTGAGCGTGGCTGAAGCTTTCTTT.

This rearrangement joins TRBV7-2 to TRBJ2-2; the D is unclear. Trimming took 6 bases from V and 3 from J, leaving 8 bases between them. CDR1 is SGHTA and CDR2 is FQGNSA in the germline V gene. The CDR3 is made up of 13 amino acids. CDR3 nucleotides: TGTGCCAGCAGTACGGAGTACACCGGGGAGCTGTTTTTT. This gives the protein CASSTEYTGELFF.